This T cell receptor (beta chain) was identified in a study of T cells in Graves' hyperthyroidism and ophthalmopathy. Per germline, CDR1 LNHDA and CDR2 SQIVND (reference sequence). The CDR3 has 13 amino acids. V was cut by 8 bases and J by 2 bases, with 13 bases left in between. Researchers amplified the TCR beta CDR3 regions from RNA transcripts. TCR CDR3 underwent first-round RT-PCR with the HTBI primer set. Via MiXCR, TCRdb re-called the multiplex PCR reads, giving one row per CDR3 protein. The sample consists of about 520,000 distinct CDR3 sequences, around 22% of them appearing once. This clonotype was picked up many times.

This sequence originates from a woman in her thirties with Graves' ophthalmopathy. V and J are TRBV19 and TRBJ2-7; D possibly corresponds to TRBD1 (6 bases). The sequenced sample consisted of blood. The CDR3 region is CASLDSLAYEQYF. The DNA for the CDR3 is TGTGCCAGTTTGGACAGCTTAGCCTACGAGCAGTACTTC.